The clone carrying this T cell receptor beta chain came up many times. Its matching antigen is unknown. Unique molecular identifiers (one per individual cDNA molecule) were attached. TCRdb reprocessed the 5' RACE reads with MiXCR, giving one entry per CDR3 protein. Of tens of thousands of distinct CDR3 sequences listed, almost 6% are singletons. V lost 8 bases, J lost 1 base, and 0 bases stayed unmatched. Germline V lookup: CDR1 SNHLY, CDR2 FYNNEI. This CDR3 contains 12 residues. The sample comes from a study of early T cells in non-severe SARS-CoV-2 infection. Study as a whole: Bulk RNA from unsorted whole blood was sequenced; chains were unpaired. Overall study findings and caveats: VDJdb-based annotation leaned toward anti-spike CD8 responses and missed private and CD4 specificities.

The genes are TRBV2 and TRBJ2-3; 7 positions agree with TRBD1. Sequencing was done on a sample of whole blood. This TCR came from an adult who was a healthcare worker with PCR-confirmed SARS-CoV-2 infection or an uninfected control (not recorded which). CDR3 protein: CASDRGTDTQYF. DNA of the CDR3: TGTGCCAGCGACAGGGGCACAGATACGCAGTATTTT. Full variable domain (remainder filled in from reference TRBV2 and TRBJ2-3): EPEVTQTPSHQVTQMGQEVILRCVPISNHLYFYWYRQILGQKVEFLVSFYNNEISEKSEIFDDQFSVERPDGSNFTLKIRSTKLEDSAMYFCASDRGTDTQYFGPGTRLTVL.